Sequencing of this TCR beta chain was carried out in a study of somatic mutations in cytotoxic T cells in rheumatoid arthritis. Overall study: Flow sorting yielded some V beta antibody-stained T-cell populations at nearly 100% purity, among them V beta1+ cells sequenced for TCRB.

The study's findings and limits: Slight TRBV07 underrepresentation in rheumatoid arthritis patients went unadjusted for multiple comparisons.

Comment on this clone: What it binds is unknown.

This CDR3 contains 12 residues. Germline CDR1 reads SGDLS; CDR2 reads YYNGEE. Trimming pared 4 bases from V and 6 bases from J, leaving 8 bases between. The data were produced by immunoSEQ multiplex PCR, yet TCRdb's version contains in-frame clones alone and is incomplete. The sample has some 19,000 clones; about four fifths are singletons. The clonotype comes from a young man with rheumatoid arthritis. This chain joins TRBV9 and TRBJ2-1, with D possibly being TRBD2 (7 bases). The sample comprised CD8+ T cells sorted from blood. The CDR3 nucleotides are TGTGCCAGCAGCAGGGGGGGCAATGAGCAGTTCTTC. Translated, it gives CASSRGGNEQFF.